The clone carrying this T cell receptor (beta chain) came up many times. Its antigen is as yet unknown. This record comes from a study of T cell repertoires in cytomegalovirus infection. Background on the study: Signatures in public TCR beta sequences pointed to both CMV infection and matching HLA type. Study-level findings and limits: In two of eight donors, the top clonotype was HLA-C-restricted CMV-specific. Based on cumulative public TCR beta family frequency, carriers of CMV plus the relevant HLA were identified.

Germline lookup yields CDR1 SGHTA and CDR2 FQGTGA. This CDR3 has 16 residues. V was shortened by 1 base and J by 5 bases, with 15 bases between the two germline ends. MiXCR, applied by TCRdb to the reads, yields one record per CDR3 protein. The sample comprises about 490,000 distinct CDR3 sequences, approximately 25% of which are singletons, and roughly 13% rests with the top ten. This chain links TRBV7-3 with TRBJ2-1; a possible D gene is TRBD2 (6 bases). Specimen: PBMCs. The clonotype comes from a human donor in good health (CMV status not recorded). Some clones in this sample may be carry-over from other donors' samples. This CDR3 is CASSLRVGGTNNEQFF. The CDR3 region has the DNA TGTGCCAGCAGCTTAAGGGTTGGCGGGACGAACAATGAGCAGTTCTTC.